These 4 T cell receptor beta chains originate from one sample sequenced in a study of cytomegalovirus exposure and HLA in healthy donors (dated by TCRdb to about 2017). Receptor amplification or capture employed the immunoSEQ multiplex PCR assay. For the multiplex PCR, a mixture combining 60 forward primers for TCR Vbeta segments and 13 reverse primers for TCR Jbeta segments was used. Held by TCRdb, this immuneACCESS table contains in-frame sequences only and omits some clones. Under half of the omission traces to an unresolved V gene where checked; the cause of the rest is unknown. The sample table lists 55,000 to 70,000 clones, roughly 80% of them with a count of one. The ten largest clones capture roughly 4% of the sample. Sequenced: PBMCs. These receptors all come from a woman aged 40 to 49 in good health and CMV-seronegative.

This clone was observed a few times. J is TRBJ2-1 and V is TRBV4-2; TRBD2 matches 13 bases. After removal of 5 bases from V and 8 bases from J, the junction contained 3 bases not matched to a gene. The CDR3 sequence is 14 residues long. Germline V gives CDR1 LGHNA, CDR2 YNFKEQ. The CDR3 region is CASSAGLAGYEQFF. The DNA for the CDR3 is TGTGCCAGCAGCGCGGGACTAGCGGGATATGAGCAGTTCTTC.

In its sample, this clone was seen once. V is TRBV28 and J is TRBJ1-3; D might be TRBD1 (6 bases). The CDR3 contains 15 residues. V gave up 1 base and J gave up 6 bases, with 13 bases separating them. Looked up from germline, CDR1 is MDHEN and CDR2 is SYDVKM. The CDR3 DNA is TGTGCCAGCAGTTTATATACAGGGTACGAAAACACCATATATTTT. As protein: CASSLYTGYENTIYF.

The rearrangement uses TRBV25-1 and TRBJ2-6, with 10 positions matching TRBD1. The germline gives CDR1 MGHDK, CDR2 SYGVNS. The V and J ends lost 3 bases and 1 base, in that order; junction bases with no gene match: 6. The CDR3 loop spans 18 amino acids. CDR3 in amino acids: CASSDSDRGRSGANVLTF. The CDR3 coding sequence is TGTGCCAGCAGTGATTCCGACAGGGGGCGATCTGGGGCCAACGTCCTGACTTTC.

The gene calls are TRBV27 and TRBJ2-3; D is possibly TRBD2 (5 bases). Trimming shortened V by 5 bases and J by 2 bases, and 14 bases separated the two germline ends. CDR1 is MNHEY and CDR2 is SMNVEV in the germline V gene (reference sequence). This CDR3 region has 15 residues. The CDR3, as DNA: TGTGCCAGCAGTACGGCGGGCGGCCTCACAGATACGCAGTATTTT. Encoded protein: CASSTAGGLTDTQYF.